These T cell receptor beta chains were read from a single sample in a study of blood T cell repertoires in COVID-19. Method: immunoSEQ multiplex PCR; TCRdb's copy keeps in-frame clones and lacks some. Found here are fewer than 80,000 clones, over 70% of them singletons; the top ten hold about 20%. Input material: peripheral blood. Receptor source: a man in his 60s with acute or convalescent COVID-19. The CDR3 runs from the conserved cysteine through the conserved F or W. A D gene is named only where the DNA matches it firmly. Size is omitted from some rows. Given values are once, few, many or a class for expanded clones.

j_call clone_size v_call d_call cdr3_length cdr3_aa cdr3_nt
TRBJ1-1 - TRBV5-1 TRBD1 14 CASSSLLTGGEAFF TGCGCCAGCAGCTCTCTCCTGACAGGGGGTGAAGCTTTCTTT
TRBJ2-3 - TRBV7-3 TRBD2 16 CASSSSSGARTDTQYF TGTGCCAGCAGCTCATCTAGCGGGGCCAGAACAGATACGCAGTATTTT
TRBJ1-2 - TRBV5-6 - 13 CASSLQGGYGYTF TGTGCCAGCAGCTTACAGGGAGGGTATGGCTACACCTTC
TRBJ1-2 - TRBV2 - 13 CASRPTGNYGYTF TGTGCCAGCAGACCCACAGGGAACTATGGCTACACCTTC
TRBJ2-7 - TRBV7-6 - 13 CASSALAGHEQYF TGTGCCAGCAGCGCCCTGGCGGGACACGAGCAGTACTTC
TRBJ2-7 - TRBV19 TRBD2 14 CASIASGRPYEQYF TGTGCCAGTATTGCTAGCGGGAGACCCTACGAGCAGTACTTC
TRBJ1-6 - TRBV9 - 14 CASSVRGGNSPLHF TGTGCCAGCAGCGTAAGAGGGGGAAATTCACCCCTCCACTTT
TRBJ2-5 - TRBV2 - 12 CASSERGETQYF TGTGCCAGCAGTGAAAGGGGAGAGACCCAGTACTTC
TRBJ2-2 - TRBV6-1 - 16 CASSDRQVSSTGELFF TGTGCCAGCAGTGACAGACAGGTCTCGAGCACCGGGGAGCTGTTTTTT
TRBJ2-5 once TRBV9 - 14 CASSVAGGQATQYF TGTGCCAGCAGCGTAGCTGGAGGGCAAGCGACCCAGTACTTC
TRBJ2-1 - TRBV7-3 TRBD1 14 CASSSGGITNEQFF TGTGCCAGCAGTTCAGGGGGAATAACCAATGAGCAGTTCTTC
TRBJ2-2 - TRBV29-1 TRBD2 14 CSVGRGVNTGELFF TGCAGCGTTGGGCGGGGGGTGAACACCGGGGAGCTGTTTTTT
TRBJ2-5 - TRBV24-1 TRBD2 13 CATSDSGGETQYF TGTGCCACCAGTGATTCGGGGGGAGAGACCCAGTACTTC
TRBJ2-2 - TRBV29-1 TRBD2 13 CSVVRGGAGELFF TGCAGCGTGGTGCGCGGGGGAGCCGGGGAGCTGTTTTTT
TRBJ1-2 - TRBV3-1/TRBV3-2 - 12 CASSQGGYGYTF TGTGCCAGCAGCCAGGGAGGGTATGGCTACACCTTC
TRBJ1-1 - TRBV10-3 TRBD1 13 CASRDRANTEAFF TGTGCCTCCCGGGACAGGGCGAACACTGAAGCTTTCTTT